The 29 T cell receptor beta chains listed next were all sequenced from one sample in a study of cytotoxic CD8 clonotypes in ibrutinib-treated CLL. TCRdb's copy holds only in-frame clones and misses some; the assay was immunoSEQ multiplex PCR. The profile covers tens of thousands of clones, with 68% appearing a single time and 5.7% taken by the ten largest. The specimen was PBMCs, collected after 12 months of ibrutinib treatment. These receptors were obtained from a human donor with chronic lymphocytic leukemia.

This clone was observed a handful of times. The chain carries TRBV20-1 and TRBJ2-4, with a weak D call TRBD1 (5 bases). The CDR3 is made up of 11 amino acids. The V and J ends lost 8 bases and 6 bases respectively, with 11 bases between them. Germline values: CDR1 DFQATT, CDR2 SNEGSKA (reference sequence). The CDR3 loop is CSTSQGNIQYF. The CDR3 DNA sequence: TGCAGTACCTCTCAGGGAAACATTCAGTACTTC.

This clone was seen once. This sequence joins TRBV4-3 and TRBJ2-7; maybe TRBD1 (5 bases). Germline CDR1 reads LGHNA; CDR2 reads YSLEER. The CDR3 is 16 residues long. V was cut by 4 bases and J by 0 bases, with 16 bases left in between. The DNA for the CDR3 is TGCGCCAGCAGCCGGGAAACAGGTCGCACCTCCTACGAGCAGTACTTC. This sequence encodes CASSRETGRTSYEQYF.

This clone was found many times. This chain links TRBV10-1 with TRBJ2-2; 10 bases map to TRBD1. The CDR3 consists of 13 residues. In germline, CDR1 is WNHNN, CDR2 SYGVQD (reference sequence). V trimming: 7 bases; J trimming: 5 bases; junction bases outside the gene matches: 1. The CDR3 nucleotides read TGCGCCAGCAAGGGACAGGGGACCGGGGAGCTGTTTTTT. Protein: CASKGQGTGELFF.

This chain links TRBV18 with TRBJ2-5; a possible D gene is TRBD1 (5 bases). CDR3 length equals 17 residues. The germline CDR1 and CDR2 sequences are KGHSH and LQKENI. V lost 3 bases to trimming and J lost 5 bases, with 22 bases between them. The CDR3 region has the DNA TGTGCCAGCTCACCCTCATTCCCAGGGAACGCCGGGGAGACCCAGTACTTC. Its translation: CASSPSFPGNAGETQYF.

Relative to its sample, this clone is medium-sized. This chain uses TRBV2 with TRBJ2-7; D call uncertain. The CDR3 totals 12 residues. Germline V gene data show CDR1 as SNHLY and CDR2 as FYNNEI. V gave up 8 bases and J gave up 6 bases, with 14 bases separating them. The CDR3 DNA reads as TGTGCCAGCGGGAAGGTCACGGGCGAGCAGTACTTC. It translates to CASGKVTGEQYF. Combining the CDR3 with reference TRBV2 and TRBJ2-7 gives the whole variable domain EPEVTQTPSHQVTQMGQEVILRCVPISNHLYFYWYRQILGQKVEFLVSFYNNEISEKSEIFDDQFSVERPDGSNFTLKIRSTKLEDSAMYFCASGKVTGEQYFGPGTRLTVT.

The chain recombines TRBV6-5 with TRBJ2-5; D is perhaps TRBD1 (6 bases). From germline, CDR1 is MNHEY and CDR2 SVGAGI. The V gene lost 6 bases and the J gene lost 1 base, with 15 bases spanning the gap. CDR3 length: 15 amino acids. CDR3 amino acids: CASSLIWDTQETQYF. The CDR3 region has the DNA TGTGCCAGCAGCCTAATCTGGGACACCCAAGAGACCCAGTACTTC.

The chain employs TRBV6-1 and TRBJ1-2; D perhaps matches TRBD1 (5 bases). The V and J ends lost 0 bases and 0 bases respectively, with 11 bases between them. The CDR3 runs to 16 residues. The germline V gene encodes CDR1 MNHNS and CDR2 SASEGT. CDR3 DNA sequence: TGTGCCAGCAGTGAAGCCGGGGACGTGTCTAACTATGGCTACACCTTC. It is translated as CASSEAGDVSNYGYTF.

This chain connects TRBV6-4 to TRBJ2-3; D possibly matches TRBD1 or TRBD2 (5 bases each). The CDR3 spans 11 residues. The germline gives CDR1 MRHNA, CDR2 SNTAGT. Trimming removed 6 bases from V and 9 bases from J, with 10 bases in between. The CDR3 nucleotides are TGTGCCAGCAGCACCGGGACCACGCAGTATTTT. It codes for CASSTGTTQYF.

V usage is TRBV6-5 and J usage is TRBJ1-5, with D uncertain. V lost 0 bases to trimming and J lost 4 bases, with 10 bases between them. Germline V gene lookup returns CDR1 MNHEY and CDR2 SVGAGI. The CDR3 has 15 residues. The chain's CDR3 is CASSYSQMENQPQHF. Here the CDR3 DNA reads TGTGCCAGCAGTTACTCCCAAATGGAGAATCAGCCCCAGCATTTT.

The genes are TRBV5-1 and TRBJ2-3; either TRBD1 or TRBD2 may fit D (5 bases each). The germline CDR1 and CDR2 sequences are SGHRS and YFSETQ. The V end lost 1 base, the J end lost 2 bases, and 20 bases lay between the germline ends. The CDR3 extends over 18 amino acids. CDR3 protein: CASSLRPSGSSPTDTQYF. Here the CDR3 DNA reads TGCGCCAGCAGCTTGAGGCCGTCAGGGAGTTCCCCCACAGATACGCAGTATTTT. Supplemented by reference TRBV5-1 and TRBJ2-3, the full variable domain reads KAGVTQTPRYLIKTRGQQVTLSCSPISGHRSVSWYQQTPGQGLQFLFEYFSETQRNKGNFPGRFSGRQFSNSRSEMNVSTLELGDSALYLCASSLRPSGSSPTDTQYFGPGTRLTVL.

The J gene is TRBJ1-1, the V gene TRBV2; D not certain. This CDR3 region has 12 residues. V was shortened by 7 bases and J by 8 bases, with 14 bases between the two germline ends. Per germline, CDR1 SNHLY and CDR2 FYNNEI. CDR3 amino acids: CASKSRFVEAFF. The CDR3 nucleotides read TGTGCCAGCAAGTCCCGGTTCGTCGAAGCTTTCTTT.

The chain combines TRBV4-3 with TRBJ2-7, with D unresolved. The CDR3 covers 15 residues. V shed 1 base and J shed 5 bases, with 15 bases lying between them. Germline lookup yields CDR1 LGHNA and CDR2 YSLEER. Here the CDR3 reads CASSQGPGRDNEQYF. The CDR3, as DNA: TGCGCCAGCAGCCAAGGTCCCGGACGAGACAACGAGCAGTACTTC.

This sequence joins TRBV7-6 and TRBJ2-7; D possibly matches TRBD1 or TRBD2 (5 bases each). Trimming cost V 1 base and J 7 bases, with 17 bases left between them. In germline, CDR1 is SGHVS, CDR2 FNYEAQ. The CDR3 has 15 residues. CDR3 region: CASSLGRWGLGEQYF. CDR3 nucleotide sequence: TGTGCCAGCAGCTTAGGGCGTTGGGGGTTGGGGGAGCAGTACTTC.

This clone turned up a few times. The V and J genes are TRBV7-6 and TRBJ2-2; unclear D gene. The CDR3 is 12 amino acids. Germline V gene sequence: CDR1 SGHVS, CDR2 FNYEAQ. V was shortened by 3 bases and J by 6 bases, with 5 bases between the two germline ends. CDR3: CASSFFPGELFF. The DNA for the CDR3 is TGTGCCAGCAGCTTTTTCCCCGGGGAGCTGTTTTTT.

V is TRBV11-3 and J is TRBJ2-7; D not resolved. The CDR3 covers 13 residues. Germline CDR1 is SGHNT and CDR2 is YENEEA. With 0 bases removed from V and 7 bases from J, the gap between germline ends came to 10 bases. In DNA form, the CDR3 reads TGTGCCAGCAGCTTAGAGGGAACGGGTGAGCAGTACTTC. Translation gives CASSLEGTGEQYF.

The sample holds a few counts of this clone. The rearrangement uses TRBV6-5 and TRBJ1-6; D ambiguous. Germline V CDR1 and CDR2: MNHEY, SVGAGI. Trimming cost V 7 bases and J 2 bases, with 12 bases left between them. The CDR3 extends over 15 amino acids. The CDR3 region has the DNA TGTGCCAGCAACATGGGAGGGACCTATAATTCACCCCTCCACTTT. It encodes CASNMGGTYNSPLHF.

This clone was recorded a few times. The chain recombines TRBV28 with TRBJ1-3; D not certain. The V end lost 5 bases, the J end lost 3 bases, and 5 bases lay between the germline ends. The CDR3 consists of 12 residues. CDR1 and CDR2 (germline): MDHEN, SYDVKM. In DNA form, the CDR3 reads TGTGCCAGCAGTGCAGGTGGAAACACCATATATTTT. It specifies CASSAGGNTIYF.

J is TRBJ1-2 and V is TRBV5-5; TRBD1 might be the D (5 bases). Per the germline V gene, CDR1 is SGHKS and CDR2 is YYEKEE (reference sequence). This CDR3 has 14 residues. V gave up 1 base and J gave up 4 bases, with 11 bases separating them. In DNA form, the CDR3 reads TGTGCCAGCAGCTTGTTGGGGGTCGGCTATGGCTACACCTTC. Amino acids: CASSLLGVGYGYTF.

This clone was seen a few times. CDR3 DNA: TGTGCCAGCAGCTTAGGGTACAGAAACACAGATACGCAGTATTTT. Translated: CASSLGYRNTDTQYF. The chain links TRBV7-8 to TRBJ2-3, with D hard to call. The CDR3 sequence is 15 residues long. Trimming pared 1 base from V and 2 bases from J, leaving 10 bases between. Germline lookup yields CDR1 SGHVS and CDR2 FQNEAQ.

The chain uses TRBV6-1 and TRBJ2-3, with D unclear. V lost 5 bases and J 6 bases, leaving 12 bases between the germline ends. Looked up from germline, CDR1 is MNHNS and CDR2 is SASEGT. The CDR3 sequence is 13 residues long. CDR3 sequence (DNA): TGTGCCAGCAGTCTGACCCCCGGGGATACGCAGTATTTT. It specifies CASSLTPGDTQYF.

The chain joins TRBV19 to TRBJ2-7, with 7 bases identical to TRBD2. With 5 bases clipped from V and 1 base from J, the junction kept 11 bases outside the gene matches. Germline assignment: CDR1 LNHDA and CDR2 SQIVND (reference sequence). This CDR3 is 16 amino acids long. CDR3 region: CASSPRGQGGSYEQYF. The CDR3 DNA reads as TGTGCCAGTAGTCCCCGAGGGCAGGGAGGGTCCTACGAGCAGTACTTC.

The rearrangement joins TRBV7-8 to TRBJ2-2; D is undetermined. The CDR3 is 15 amino acids. Germline CDR1 and CDR2: SGHVS and FQNEAQ. Trimming took 4 bases from V and 5 from J, leaving 14 bases between them. CDR3 in DNA: TGTGCCAGCAGCTCGAGACGGATAGAGACCGGGGAGCTGTTTTTT. Translation: CASSSRRIETGELFF.

V gene TRBV2 combines with J gene TRBJ2-4; 7 bases map to TRBD1. Germline V CDR1 and CDR2: SNHLY, FYNNEI. The CDR3 covers 14 residues. After removal of 6 bases from V and 7 bases from J, the junction contained 9 bases not matched to a gene. Here the CDR3 DNA reads TGTGCCAGCAGAGAAACAGGGGCTGGGAACATTCAGTACTTC. It codes for CASRETGAGNIQYF.

The rearrangement joins TRBV25-1 to TRBJ2-3; D may match TRBD1 or TRBD2 (5 bases each). V was cut by 2 bases and J by 1 base, with 13 bases left in between. The length of the CDR3 is 16 residues. Germline-derived CDR1 and CDR2 are MGHDK and SYGVNS. The CDR3 sequence is CASSESGGRRTDTQYF. In DNA, the CDR3 is TGTGCCAGCAGTGAAAGTGGGGGTAGGCGCACAGATACGCAGTATTTT.

The chain is built from TRBV27 and TRBJ2-1, with 8 nucleotides matching TRBD2. The CDR3 has 16 amino acids. V gave up 6 bases and J gave up 2 bases; unmatched junction bases: 9. The germline V gene encodes CDR1 MNHEY and CDR2 SMNVEV (reference sequence). The CDR3 nucleotides read TGTGCCAGCAGAACAACCGGGACTAGGCCCTACAATGAGCAGTTCTTC. Its protein product is CASRTTGTRPYNEQFF.

CDR3 bases: TGTGCCGCCGGGGCCCCAGCGGGGGGGCCCGGCGAGCAGTACTTC. Translation gives CAAGAPAGGPGEQYF. The chain has TRBV30 and TRBJ2-7; 10 bases are a match to TRBD2. The CDR3 consists of 15 residues. The germline CDR1 and CDR2 sequences are GTSNPN and SVGIG (reference sequence). V lost 8 bases and J lost 6; bases outside the gene matches: 16.

The rearrangement uses TRBV7-9 and TRBJ1-6; D perhaps matches TRBD1 (5 bases). The V gene lost 5 bases and the J gene lost 11 bases, with 13 bases spanning the gap. The length of the CDR3 is 13 residues. The germline V gene has CDR1 SEHNR and CDR2 FQNEAQ (reference sequence). This CDR3 reads CASSGRDLTPLHF. As DNA, the CDR3 is TGTGCCAGCAGCGGGCGGGACTTAACACCCCTCCACTTT.

This clone has just a few counts. This chain links TRBV6-4 with TRBJ2-7, with TRBD1 matching 9 bases. The V gene end was trimmed by 0 bases and the J gene end by 11 bases; junction bases not matched to a gene: 5. CDR3 length: 13 residues. The germline CDR1 and CDR2 sequences are MRHNA and SNTAGT. The DNA for the CDR3 is TGTGCCAGCAGTGACTCGGGGAGGACAGGGGAGTACTTC. It is translated as CASSDSGRTGEYF.

The chain joins TRBV29-1 to TRBJ2-2; D perhaps matches TRBD2 (5 bases). Looked up from germline, CDR1 is SQVTM and CDR2 is ANQGSEA. The CDR3 has 12 residues. Trimming pared 2 bases from V and 6 bases from J, leaving 7 bases between. In DNA form, the CDR3 reads TGCAGCGTTGAACGACTATCCGGGGAGCTGTTTTTT. This encodes CSVERLSGELFF.